A selection of T cell receptor beta chains follows, all from one sample in a study of blood T cell repertoires in COVID-19. The method was immunoSEQ multiplex PCR; TCRdb's version includes in-frame clones alone and lacks a portion of them. The top ten hold about 4.5% of the sample, which has some 130,000 clones, just over 85% seen once. The sequenced material came from PBMCs or T cells enriched from blood (not recorded which). These receptors came from a man aged 50 to 60 who had recovered from COVID-19. Both conserved end residues are part of each CDR3. A D gene is named only where the DNA matches it firmly. Clone size is shown for a subset of rows, as once, few, many or a class of expanded clone.

v_call	cdr3_length	clone_size	j_call	d_call	cdr3_nt	cdr3_aa
TRBV7-3	12	-	TRBJ2-1	-	TGTGCCAGCAGCCCAAACAGGGTTGAGCAGTTCTTC	CASSPNRVEQFF
TRBV19	12	-	TRBJ1-5	-	TGTGCCAGTACAACTGGCAATCAGCCCCAGCATTTT	CASTTGNQPQHF
TRBV5-1	16	-	TRBJ2-3	TRBD2	TGCGCCAGCAGCTCGTTGCGTGCGGGAGGGTCAGATACGCAGTATTTT	CASSSLRAGGSDTQYF
TRBV5-1	15	-	TRBJ2-7	TRBD2	TGCGCCAGCAGCACTCTAGCGGGATCCTCCTACGAGCAGTACTTC	CASSTLAGSSYEQYF
TRBV28	12	-	TRBJ2-1	-	TGTGCCAGCAGTTTGTCAGGCTATGAGCAGTTCTTC	CASSLSGYEQFF
TRBV5-1	14	medium-sized	TRBJ1-6	TRBD1	TGCGCCAGCAGCTCGACAGGGGGGTACTCACCCCTCCACTTT	CASSSTGGYSPLHF
TRBV7-2	14	-	TRBJ1-4	TRBD1	TGTGCCAGCAGCTCGACAGGGGTCTATGAAAAACTGTTTTTT	CASSSTGVYEKLFF
TRBV27	16	-	TRBJ1-4	TRBD1	TGTGCCAGCAGTTCTTTCGAGGAGGGGGCGAATGAAAAACTGTTTTTT	CASSSFEEGANEKLFF
TRBV2	15	-	TRBJ2-3	TRBD2	TGTGCCAGCAGTTACTCGGGACTAGCCCCAGATACGCAGTATTTT	CASSYSGLAPDTQYF
TRBV7-9	14	-	TRBJ1-4	TRBD1	TGTGCCAGCAGCTCGGGACAGGGGAATGAAAAACTGTTTTTT	CASSSGQGNEKLFF
TRBV4-1	16	once	TRBJ2-1	TRBD2	TGCGCCAGCAGCCGAGAAGCGGGAGTATCCTACAATGAGCAGTTCTTC	CASSREAGVSYNEQFF
TRBV28	13	-	TRBJ2-4	-	TGTGCCAGCAGTTTTCCAGGGATCAACATTCAGTACTTC	CASSFPGINIQYF
TRBV7-3	15	-	TRBJ2-1	TRBD2	TGTGCCAGCCTCGTCGGGACTAGCGGGAGGGGTGAGCAGTTCTTC	CASLVGTSGRGEQFF
TRBV7-8	13	-	TRBJ1-4	-	TGTGCCAGCAGCAGAGACAGGAATGAAAAACTGTTTTTT	CASSRDRNEKLFF
TRBV6-5	15	once	TRBJ2-3	TRBD1	TGTGCCAGCAGCCGACAGGGAATCCTTCCAGATACGCAGTATTTT	CASSRQGILPDTQYF
TRBV14	15	once	TRBJ1-1	-	TGTGCCAGCAGCCAACGTTGGGGCGGGGCCACTGAAGCTTTCTTT	CASSQRWGGATEAFF
TRBV18	15	-	TRBJ1-4	TRBD1	TGTGCCAGCTCATTTGGGACAGGGGGCAATGAAAAACTGTTTTTT	CASSFGTGGNEKLFF
TRBV19	16	-	TRBJ1-2	TRBD1	TGTGCCAGTAGTATGAATCTAGGGACAGGGAACTATGGCTACACCTTC	CASSMNLGTGNYGYTF
TRBV7-2	15	-	TRBJ2-1	TRBD2	TGTGCCAGCAGCTTACAGCGGGGTGCATACAATGAGCAGTTCTTC	CASSLQRGAYNEQFF
TRBV28	13	-	TRBJ1-1	TRBD1	TGTGCCAGCAGTTTGGTTGACAGGGCGGTGGCTTTCTTT	CASSLVDRAVAFF
TRBV6-1	16	-	TRBJ1-5	TRBD1	TGTGCCAGCAGTGACCGACAGGGGGATGGCAATCAGCCCCAGCATTTT	CASSDRQGDGNQPQHF
TRBV2	14	-	TRBJ1-5	-	TGTGCCAGCAGTAGAGCGACGAGCAATCAGCCCCAGCATTTT	CASSRATSNQPQHF
TRBV19	14	-	TRBJ1-5	TRBD1	TGTGCCAGTACCAGACAGGGGGGCAATCAGCCCCAGCATTTT	CASTRQGGNQPQHF
TRBV27	14	once	TRBJ1-2	-	TGTGCCAGCAGTTATGGTGTGGGCAGCATTGGCTACACCTTC	CASSYGVGSIGYTF
TRBV21-1	14	-	TRBJ2-7	-	TGTGCCAGCAGCAAGGGACTACCTACCTACGAGCAGTACTTC	CASSKGLPTYEQYF
TRBV28	15	-	TRBJ2-1	-	TGTGCCAGCAGTTTTAAAACGGGAGAGGGGTTTGAGCAGTTCTTC	CASSFKTGEGFEQFF